Listed here are 12 T cell receptor beta chains from one sample, sequenced in a study of memory CD4+ T cells and cytomegalovirus serostatus. The sort gate was single viable CD3+CD4+CD8-CD45RO+ cells for memory CD4+ T cells. Sequenced by immunoSEQ multiplex PCR; TCRdb stores in-frame clones only, minus some. The data contain 30,000 to 40,000 clones, about 75% of them singletons. The sample was memory CD4+ T cells from blood. The receptors here all came from an adult in good health and CMV-seronegative. Some clones in this sample may be carry-over from other donors' samples.

V is TRBV7-3 and J is TRBJ1-4, with 9 bases fitting TRBD1. The J segment lost 8 bases and the V segment lost 2 bases, leaving 12 bases of the junction unmatched. This CDR3 has 17 amino acids. Germline CDR1 is SGHTA and CDR2 is FQGTGA. CDR3 bases: TGTGCCAGCAGCTTAGGCGGGACAGGGAAGGTCAGGGAAAAACTGTTTTTT. Its translation is CASSLGGTGKVREKLFF. Full variable domain (missing parts from reference TRBV7-3 and TRBJ1-4): GAGVSQTPSNKVTEKGKYVELRCDPISGHTALYWYRQSLGQGPEFLIYFQGTGAADDSGLPNDRFFAVRPEGSVSTLKIQRTERGDSAVYLCASSLGGTGKVREKLFFGSGTQLSVL.

The V and J genes are TRBV19 and TRBJ1-5, with D possibly being TRBD1 (6 bases). The germline CDR1 and CDR2 sequences are LNHDA and SQIVND (reference sequence). V was pared by 4 bases and J by 6 bases, with 13 bases between. The CDR3 loop spans 14 amino acids. CDR3 in amino acids: CASSTLPQGQPQHF. The CDR3 DNA reads as TGTGCCAGTAGTACGCTTCCACAGGGTCAGCCCCAGCATTTT.

This chain uses TRBV5-1 with TRBJ1-1; D is unresolved. The CDR3 is 14 residues long. Germline V gene lookup returns CDR1 SGHRS and CDR2 YFSETQ. Trimming took 4 bases from V and 8 from J, leaving 18 bases between them. The CDR3 coding sequence is TGCGCCAGCAGCGCTGACTCCAGCCCCATGGAAGCTTTCTTT. The encoded protein is CASSADSSPMEAFF.

V usage is TRBV5-1 and J usage is TRBJ2-3, with 10 bases identical to TRBD1. The J segment lost 1 base and the V segment lost 4 bases, leaving 3 bases of the junction unmatched. Germline V gene data show CDR1 as SGHRS and CDR2 as YFSETQ. CDR3 length equals 15 residues. Written as DNA, the CDR3 is TGCGCCAGCAGCCCGGGGACAGGGGGCACAGATACGCAGTATTTT. Residues: CASSPGTGGTDTQYF.

This rearrangement joins TRBV7-9 to TRBJ2-1; 11 positions match TRBD2. The CDR3 is 17 amino acids. Germline assignment: CDR1 SEHNR and CDR2 FQNEAQ (reference sequence). The ends lost 4 bases at V and 4 bases at J; junction bases unmatched: 9. CDR3 nucleotides: TGTGCCAGCAGCTCAGCCCGACTAGCGGGGACGTACAATGAGCAGTTCTTC. Protein: CASSSARLAGTYNEQFF.

This clone has a single count. This chain connects TRBV14 to TRBJ2-2; a possible D gene is TRBD1 (6 bases). CDR1 and CDR2 (germline): SGHDN, FVKESK. V was trimmed by 4 bases and J by 5 bases, leaving 14 bases between them. The CDR3 runs to 15 residues. CDR3 coding DNA: TGTGCCAGCAGCCGACACAGGGCCGGGACCGGGGAGCTGTTTTTT. Translating gives CASSRHRAGTGELFF.

This clone appeared a single time. The chain is built from TRBV20-1 and TRBJ1-2, with D possibly TRBD1 on 6 matching bases. CDR1 and CDR2 (germline): DFQATT, SNEGSKA (reference sequence). This CDR3 spans 11 amino acids. The CDR3 bases are TGCAGCGAGGACAGAATTTATGGCTACACCTTC. Translated: CSEDRIYGYTF.

The V and J genes are TRBV2 and TRBJ1-5, with D unresolved. The V end was cut by 2 bases, the J end by 0 bases, with 8 bases between. CDR3 length equals 15 residues. The germline V gene encodes CDR1 SNHLY and CDR2 FYNNEI. In nucleotides, the CDR3 is TGTGCCAGCAGTGAACAGGTGAATAGCAATCAGCCCCAGCATTTT. It yields the protein CASSEQVNSNQPQHF. The variable domain in full, completed from reference TRBV2 and TRBJ1-5, reads EPEVTQTPSHQVTQMGQEVILRCVPISNHLYFYWYRQILGQKVEFLVSFYNNEISEKSEIFDDQFSVERPDGSNFTLKIRSTKLEDSAMYFCASSEQVNSNQPQHFGDGTRLSIL.

The chain is built from TRBV6-4 and TRBJ1-2; TRBD1 matches at 7 bases. The CDR3 is 13 amino acids. The germline V gene encodes CDR1 MRHNA and CDR2 SNTAGT. J lost 4 bases, V lost 5 bases, and 4 bases had no gene match. This CDR3 is CASSQEGAYGYTF. DNA of the CDR3: TGTGCCAGCAGTCAGGAGGGGGCCTATGGCTACACCTTC.

The chain recombines TRBV5-1 with TRBJ2-7, with a tentative D call TRBD2 (5 bases). The CDR3 is 14 residues long. The germline gives CDR1 SGHRS, CDR2 YFSETQ. V dropped 0 bases and J dropped 3 bases, with 10 bases sitting between them. The CDR3 sequence: CASSLALGVYEQYF. The CDR3 region has the DNA TGCGCCAGCAGCTTGGCCCTGGGAGTCTACGAGCAGTACTTC.

This clone was seen only a few times. The chain joins TRBV29-1 to TRBJ1-1, with a tentative D call TRBD1 (5 bases). This CDR3 has 14 residues. The V end lost 6 bases, the J end lost 2 bases, and 16 bases lay between the germline ends. Germline loops: CDR1 SQVTM, CDR2 ANQGSEA. CDR3 in amino acids: CSVRDYGGNTEAFF. The CDR3 coding sequence is TGCAGCGTACGGGACTACGGTGGTAACACTGAAGCTTTCTTT. The entire variable domain, with the rest obtained from reference TRBV29-1 and TRBJ1-1, is as follows: SAVISQKPSRDICQRGTSLTIQCQVDSQVTMMFWYRQQPGQSLTLIATANQGSEATYESGFVIDKFPISRPNLTFSTLTVSNMSPEDSSIYLCSVRDYGGNTEAFFGQGTRLTVV.

The DNA of the CDR3 is TGCGCCAGCAGCGAGGACAGGGACGGCGAGCAGTACTTC. Translated, it gives CASSEDRDGEQYF. This chain joins TRBV5-1 and TRBJ2-7; 8 bases are a match to TRBD1. With 4 bases clipped from V and 6 bases from J, the junction kept 6 bases outside the gene matches. CDR3 length equals 13 residues. The V gene's germline CDR1 is SGHRS and CDR2 YFSETQ.